This T cell receptor (beta chain) was sequenced in a study of B cell selection in AIRE deficiency. Assay used: immunoSEQ multiplex PCR; TCRdb lists only in-frame clones, some missing. The profile shows roughly 18,000 clones, about 92% of them singletons. Sorted regulatory T cells were CD4-positive, CD25-high and CD127-low or negative. Healthy unrelated donors supplied the control samples. Between the trimmed V and J ends, which lost 5 bases and 3 bases, there was a span of 10 bases. Germline V gives CDR1 SGHRS, CDR2 YFSETQ. The CDR3 extends over 13 amino acids. V is TRBV5-1 and J is TRBJ2-3, with D hard to call. This receptor was obtained from a human donor in good health. Sequencing input: CD4+CD25+ Tregs sorted from PBMCs. CDR3 residues: CASRFLGTDTQYF. In DNA form, the CDR3 reads TGCGCCAGCAGATTCTTAGGGACAGATACGCAGTATTTT.